This T cell receptor beta chain was captured by sequencing in a study of blood T cell repertoires in COVID-19. Study background: The study drew acute and convalescent COVID-19 samples from the United States, Italy and Spain. The analysed material was cDNA or gDNA that came from T cells, B-cell-depleted T cells, or PBMCs.

The Seattle patients, enrolled during active infection, were followed longitudinally. Authors' methods: Estimates of nucleated cell counts were drawn from the amplification of reference gene primers. Clones were sequenced by immunoSEQ multiplex PCR, and TCRdb holds only the in-frame ones, with some missing. Clonal size and the V and J genes are those of that table, whereas D and trimming came from the DNA. The sample lists about 310,000 clones; almost 90% were seen once. CDR1 is MNHEY, CDR2 SMNVEV, per germline (reference sequence). This CDR3 comprises 15 residues. The germline V and J ends were trimmed by 6 bases and 0 bases, with 15 bases remaining between them.

The TCR was taken from a woman aged 40 to 50 with COVID-19, enrolled during active disease. The sample comprised peripheral blood. The V call is TRBV27, the J call TRBJ2-7; tentatively, D is TRBD1 (6 bases). DNA of the CDR3: TGTGCCAGCAGACACAGGGAGAGAGGCTCCTACGAGCAGTACTTC. Residues: CASRHRERGSYEQYF.